The table lists the clone carrying this T cell receptor (beta chain) with a count of one. The V gene lost 5 bases and the J gene lost 4 bases, with 8 bases spanning the gap. CDR1 and CDR2 from the germline V gene are MRHNA and SNTAGT. The CDR3 is made up of 13 amino acids. This entry belongs to a study of blood T cell repertoires in COVID-19. Generated by immunoSEQ multiplex PCR, the TCRdb table keeps only in-frame clones and is missing some. Here the sample spans around 58,000 clones, about 90% being singletons. The source material was peripheral blood. The sequence derives from a woman between 55 and 75 years old with active or convalescent COVID-19. This chain connects TRBV6-4 to TRBJ1-4; no clear D. The CDR3 region is CASSREFNEKLFF. CDR3 nucleotides: TGTGCCAGCAGTAGAGAGTTTAATGAAAAACTGTTTTTT.